The next 10 T cell receptor beta chains were all read from a single sample in a study of identical twins. From the 5' RACE reads, TCRdb called clonotypes with MiXCR, one entry per CDR3 protein. This sample carries hundreds of thousands of distinct CDR3 sequences, 9% to 15% of them seen once, and the ten largest clones take around 1.5%. These data are also associated with another study on yellow fever vaccine responses in identical twins.

Source material: PBMCs. The receptors here all came from a woman younger than 30 in good health.

In this sample, this clonotype turned up a few times. CDR3: CASSLGTSGAREQFF. Written as DNA, the CDR3 is TGTGCCAGCAGTCTGGGGACTAGCGGGGCTCGTGAGCAGTTCTTC. The V gene is TRBV6-1, the J gene TRBJ2-1, with 13 bases aligning to TRBD2. The germline CDR1 and CDR2 sequences are MNHNS and SASEGT. Trimming took 5 bases from V and 9 from J; bases not matched to a gene: 7. The CDR3 length is 15 residues.

The sample holds a few counts of this clonotype. This chain uses TRBV6-1 with TRBJ1-6; possibly TRBD1 for D (5 bases). This CDR3 is built from 15 residues. From germline, CDR1 is MNHNS and CDR2 SASEGT. V was clipped by 6 bases and J by 5 bases, with 14 bases between them. The CDR3 spells CASRAGTADNSPLHF. CDR3 in DNA: TGTGCCAGCAGGGCCGGGACGGCTGATAATTCACCCCTCCACTTT.

This clonotype was observed a few times. The V call is TRBV15, the J call TRBJ2-1, with 7 bases aligning to TRBD2. Looked up from germline, CDR1 is LNHNV and CDR2 is YYDKDF (reference sequence). The trim removed 4 bases at V and 6 bases at J, leaving 6 bases unmatched. The CDR3 covers 14 residues. The CDR3 protein is CATSTKLAPNEQFF. CDR3 nucleotide sequence: TGTGCCACCAGCACTAAACTAGCGCCCAATGAGCAGTTCTTC.

This chain connects TRBV25-1 to TRBJ1-5, with 7 bases matching TRBD1. J lost 2 bases, V lost 7 bases, and 8 bases had no gene match. The CDR3 extends over 15 amino acids. Germline CDR1 MGHDK, CDR2 SYGVNS. The CDR3 loop reads CASNRQGKCNQPQHF. CDR3 nucleotides: TGTGCCAGCAATCGACAGGGAAAGTGCAATCAGCCCCAGCATTTT.

This clonotype has more than one count but fewer than ten. This chain uses TRBV11-2 with TRBJ1-4, with D tentatively TRBD1 (5 bases). The CDR3 is made up of 16 amino acids. The germline CDR1 and CDR2 sequences are SGHAT and FQNNGV. V lost 1 base to trimming and J lost 4 bases, with 13 bases between them. The chain's CDR3 is CASSLASGTINEKLFF. Written as DNA, the CDR3 is TGTGCCAGCAGCTTAGCCTCCGGGACGATTAATGAAAAACTGTTTTTT.

The chain employs TRBV28 and TRBJ2-7; TRBD2 agrees at 8 bases. This CDR3 is 14 amino acids long. V shed 1 base, J shed 5 bases, and the junction held 4 bases outside the gene matches. Germline CDR1 reads MDHEN; CDR2 reads SYDVKM. This CDR3 is CASSLYGGRNEQYF. In nucleotides, the CDR3 is TGTGCCAGCAGTTTATATGGCGGGAGGAACGAGCAGTACTTC.

In its sample, this clonotype was seen many times. The chain couples TRBV28 to TRBJ2-1, with 9 bases that match TRBD2. Germline-derived CDR1 and CDR2 are MDHEN and SYDVKM. Trimming took 4 bases from V and 4 from J; bases not matched to a gene: 8. This CDR3 is 16 amino acids long. CDR3 sequence reads: CASSSSGTSHYNEQFF. The CDR3 DNA is TGTGCCAGCAGTTCATCCGGGACTAGCCATTACAATGAGCAGTTCTTC.

This clonotype was observed a handful of times. The chain joins TRBV24-1 to TRBJ2-1, with 10 positions matching TRBD1. CDR3 length: 17 residues. Germline values: CDR1 KGHDR, CDR2 SFDVKD. V dropped 6 bases and J dropped 5; count of bases not matched to a gene: 12. DNA for the CDR3: TGTGCCACCAGTTATGGGACAGGGGAGGCAACCGACAATGAGCAGTTCTTC. Translation gives CATSYGTGEATDNEQFF.

This chain connects TRBV11-2 to TRBJ2-3; D is ambiguous. Per the germline V gene, CDR1 is SGHAT and CDR2 is FQNNGV. This CDR3 region has 13 residues. Trimming took 4 bases from V and 4 from J, leaving 9 bases between them. CDR3: CASSSEPADTQYF. CDR3 in DNA: TGTGCCAGCAGCTCGGAGCCTGCAGATACGCAGTATTTT.

This clonotype was counted between two and nine times. The CDR3 here is CASSQLGPTDTQYF. Here the CDR3 DNA reads TGTGCCAGCAGCCAATTGGGTCCCACAGATACGCAGTATTTT. The rearrangement joins TRBV3-1 to TRBJ2-3; unclear D gene. Trimming stripped 2 bases from V and 2 bases from J, with 8 bases between. The CDR3 runs to 14 residues. The germline V gene encodes CDR1 LGHDT and CDR2 YNNKEL (reference sequence).